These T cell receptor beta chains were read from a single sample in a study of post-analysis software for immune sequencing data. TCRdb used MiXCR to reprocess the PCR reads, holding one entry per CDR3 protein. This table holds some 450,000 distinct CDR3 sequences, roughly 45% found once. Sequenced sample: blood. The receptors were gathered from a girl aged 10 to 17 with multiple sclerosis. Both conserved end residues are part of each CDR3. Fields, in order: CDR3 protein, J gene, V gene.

CASSYSIPGTASAQETQYF,TRBJ2-5,TRBV6-5
CASSYSGTGVETQYF,TRBJ2-5,TRBV6-5
CASSQVSSGRYEQYF,TRBJ2-7,TRBV3-1
CATSPGGTGTDTQYF,TRBJ2-3,TRBV15
CASSLLSGTSGSEGSNEQFF,TRBJ2-1,TRBV7-3
CSVLTGGDGYTF,TRBJ1-2,TRBV29-1
CASSLAGQAVGGYTF,TRBJ1-2,TRBV5-8
CASTRTTLSYNEQFF,TRBJ2-1,TRBV5-4
CASSYLGYTQETQYF,TRBJ2-5,TRBV6-2/TRBV6-3
CASSHTSGKDTQYF,TRBJ2-3,TRBV5-1
CASSSGSRGDTQYF,TRBJ2-3,TRBV12-3/TRBV12-4
CARGSPLSYEQYF,TRBJ2-7,TRBV4-3
CASSNPGTGAFYEQYF,TRBJ2-7,TRBV21-1
CASSLEAGYGYTF,TRBJ1-2,TRBV7-9
CSARGRQGALPGANVLTF,TRBJ2-6,TRBV20-1
CASSPGDYGYTF,TRBJ1-2,TRBV9
CSARDQQGPNYGYTF,TRBJ1-2,TRBV20-1
CASSFPPPDTQYF,TRBJ2-3,TRBV6-2/TRBV6-3
CSALTETQYF,TRBJ2-5,TRBV20-1
CASSKAGVNTEAFF,TRBJ1-1,TRBV21-1
CASRIMGENYGYTF,TRBJ1-2,TRBV27
CASSFTRGKQETQYF,TRBJ2-5,TRBV7-2
CASSLVQRESGNEQFF,TRBJ2-1,TRBV12-3/TRBV12-4
CASTFNRGGPDTQYF,TRBJ2-3,TRBV19
CASSNRDGYGYTF,TRBJ1-2,TRBV5-1
CASSEVEGNYGYTF,TRBJ1-2,TRBV4-1
CATSGGEQFF,TRBJ2-1,TRBV2
CASGLYPGPNSPLHF,TRBJ1-6,TRBV7-2
CASSRDRGPGEKLFF,TRBJ1-4,TRBV12-3/TRBV12-4
CSASLPYSNQPQHF,TRBJ1-5,TRBV20-1
CASSLSYGETQYF,.,TRBV27
CASDGDSSYEQYF,TRBJ2-7,TRBV2
CAISGGGIRSDEQFF,TRBJ2-1,TRBV10-3
CASSPGRDYGYTF,TRBJ1-2,TRBV14
CASKEGYEQYF,TRBJ2-7,TRBV27
CATRDRGGYGYTF,TRBJ1-2,TRBV24-1